This is a list of T cell receptor beta chains from one sample in a study of blood T cell repertoires in COVID-19. Assay used: immunoSEQ multiplex PCR; TCRdb lists only in-frame clones, some missing. The data hold some 50,000 clones, with about 87% observed a single time. Sample: peripheral blood. The receptors here all came from a woman of 80 years or more with COVID-19, enrolled during active disease. CDR3s include the opening cysteine and the closing phenylalanine or tryptophan. D genes are given only for firm matches. Not all rows give a size; the values are once, few, many and, for expanded clones, a class.

D gene	V gene	J gene	clone size	CDR3 protein	CDR3 DNA
-	TRBV18	TRBJ1-5	-	CASSPYQSTEGQPQHF	TGTGCCAGCTCACCTTACCAATCGACAGAAGGTCAGCCCCAGCATTTT
-	TRBV25-1	TRBJ1-2	few	CASSDQNYGYTF	TGTGCCAGCAGTGATCAGAACTATGGCTACACCTTC
-	TRBV5-4	TRBJ2-2	-	CASSAQGVTGELFF	TGTGCCAGCAGCGCACAAGGGGTTACCGGGGAGCTGTTTTTT
TRBD2	TRBV14	TRBJ2-1	-	CASSLYIAGEGYNEQFF	TGTGCCAGCAGCCTATATATCGCGGGAGAGGGATACAATGAGCAGTTCTTC
TRBD1	TRBV6-2/TRBV6-3	TRBJ1-2	-	CASSSRDRAGYGYTF	TGTGCCAGCAGTTCCCGGGACAGGGCTGGATATGGCTACACCTTC
-	TRBV28	TRBJ2-1	-	CASSSYGEGEQFF	TGTGCCAGCAGTTCCTACGGGGAAGGTGAGCAGTTCTTC
TRBD1	TRBV18	TRBJ1-5	-	CASSPVGTDYQPQHF	TGTGCCAGCTCACCGGTCGGGACAGACTATCAGCCCCAGCATTTT
TRBD1	TRBV5-1	TRBJ1-2	-	CASSSPGGPLYGYTF	TGCGCCAGCAGCTCTCCAGGGGGCCCACTCTATGGCTACACCTTC
TRBD1	TRBV7-9	TRBJ1-4	-	CASRQGASEKLFF	TGTGCCAGCCGACAGGGGGCTAGCGAAAAACTGTTTTTT
-	TRBV28	TRBJ1-4	-	CASTEGRARREKLFF	TGTGCCAGCACCGAAGGCAGGGCCCGGCGTGAAAAACTGTTTTTT
-	TRBV24-1	TRBJ2-1	once	CATSDATAASSYNEQFF	TGTGCCACCAGTGACGCCACTGCGGCCAGCTCCTACAATGAGCAGTTCTTC
-	TRBV14	TRBJ2-2	-	CASSPTVSGAGELFF	TGTGCCAGCAGCCCTACCGTCTCAGGGGCCGGGGAGCTGTTTTTT
-	TRBV18	TRBJ1-1	-	CASSPPTGNTEAFF	TGTGCCAGCTCACCACCGACAGGGAACACTGAAGCTTTCTTT
TRBD2	TRBV3-1/TRBV3-2	TRBJ2-2	-	CASSKADKLAGGPVTGELFF	TGTGCCAGCAGCAAAGCGGATAAACTAGCGGGAGGGCCGGTCACCGGGGAGCTGTTTTTT
TRBD1	TRBV24-1	TRBJ1-4	-	CATSDSVPGQGPTEIREKLFF	TGTGCCACCAGTGATTCCGTCCCGGGACAGGGACCAACGGAGATACGTGAAAAACTGTTTTTT
-	TRBV5-4	TRBJ1-1	-	CASSSPEGDLNTEAFF	TGTGCCAGCAGCTCCCCGGAGGGCGACCTGAACACTGAAGCTTTCTTT
-	TRBV30	TRBJ1-1	-	CAWSPRASEAFF	TGTGCCTGGAGTCCGCGGGCCTCAGAAGCTTTCTTT
TRBD1	TRBV2	TRBJ1-1	-	CASSGQGAVTEAFF	TGTGCCAGCAGCGGACAGGGGGCAGTAACTGAAGCTTTCTTT
TRBD2	TRBV15	TRBJ2-5	-	CATSRGGLAEETQYF	TGTGCCACCAGCAGGGGGGGACTAGCGGAAGAGACCCAGTACTTC
TRBD1	TRBV19	TRBJ2-2	-	CARAPNYQTGGETGELFF	TGTGCCAGAGCCCCGAATTACCAGACAGGGGGGGAAACCGGGGAGCTGTTTTTT
-	TRBV6-1	TRBJ2-7	-	CASSEGRLPTYEQYF	TGTGCCAGCAGTGAAGGCAGGTTACCCACCTACGAGCAGTACTTC
TRBD1	TRBV29-1	TRBJ2-7	-	CSGGQGKDYEQYF	TGCAGCGGGGGACAGGGAAAGGACTACGAGCAGTACTTC
TRBD1	TRBV5-4	TRBJ1-1	-	CASSLGQGESVTEAFF	TGTGCCAGCAGCTTGGGCCAGGGGGAGAGTGTCACTGAAGCTTTCTTT
-	TRBV19	TRBJ2-3	-	CASSFRGAPSTDTQYF	TGTGCCAGTAGTTTCAGGGGGGCCCCCTCCACAGATACGCAGTATTTT
-	TRBV19	TRBJ2-1	once	CASSRRVQSRGDEQFF	TGTGCCAGTAGTAGGCGGGTCCAGAGCCGTGGAGATGAGCAGTTCTTC